The next 22 T cell receptor beta chains were all read from a single sample in a study of cytomegalovirus exposure and HLA in healthy donors. Both 60 Vbeta primers and 13 Jbeta primers went into the PCR. Sequenced by immunoSEQ multiplex PCR; TCRdb stores in-frame clones only, minus some. The sample lists 100,000 to 150,000 clones, around three quarters occurring once. The sequencing sample was made of PBMCs. Source of these receptors: a woman aged 40 to 55 in good health and CMV-seropositive.

V gene TRBV2 combines with J gene TRBJ2-5, with D maybe TRBD2 (7 bases). Germline CDR1 SNHLY, CDR2 FYNNEI. Trimming left V 7 bases short and J 5 bases short, with 17 bases between. The CDR3 sequence is 14 residues long. CDR3 sequence reads: CASTRRGGWETQYF. The CDR3 DNA follows: TGTGCCAGCACCCGAAGGGGGGGGTGGGAGACCCAGTACTTC. The full variable domain, rest sourced from reference TRBV2 and TRBJ2-5, is EPEVTQTPSHQVTQMGQEVILRCVPISNHLYFYWYRQILGQKVEFLVSFYNNEISEKSEIFDDQFSVERPDGSNFTLKIRSTKLEDSAMYFCASTRRGGWETQYFGPGTRLLVL.

The chain recombines TRBV5-6 with TRBJ2-7; possibly TRBD1 for D (6 bases). V was shortened by 2 bases and J by 2 bases, with 8 bases between the two germline ends. Germline CDR1 reads SGHDT; CDR2 reads YYEEEE. This CDR3 comprises 13 residues. The CDR3 reads CASSLGGPYEQYF. Written as DNA, the CDR3 is TGTGCCAGCAGCTTAGGGGGTCCCTACGAGCAGTACTTC. The whole variable domain, remainder taken from reference TRBV5-6 and TRBJ2-7, is DAGVTQSPTHLIKTRGQQVTLRCSPKSGHDTVSWYQQALGQGPQFIFQYYEEEERQRGNFPDRFSGHQFPNYSSELNVNALLLGDSALYLCASSLGGPYEQYFGPGTRLTVT.

The rearrangement links TRBV29-1 to TRBJ1-3; the D gene is possibly TRBD1 (5 bases). The CDR3 consists of 13 residues. Trimming shortened V by 3 bases and J by 4 bases, and 10 bases separated the two germline ends. Germline V gene sequence: CDR1 SQVTM, CDR2 ANQGSEA. CDR3 coding DNA: TGCAGCGTTGACGGGGGAGGAGGAAACACCATATATTTT. Translation: CSVDGGGGNTIYF.

The chain uses TRBV5-1 and TRBJ2-1; D is ambiguous. This CDR3 comprises 15 residues. V lost 0 bases and J lost 0, with 7 bases in between. CDR1 and CDR2 from the germline V gene are SGHRS and YFSETQ. This CDR3 reads CASSLVVGSYNEQFF. The CDR3 coding sequence is TGCGCCAGCAGCTTGGTTGTCGGCTCCTACAATGAGCAGTTCTTC.

This sequence joins TRBV15 and TRBJ1-3; 11 nucleotides line up with TRBD1. Germline V gives CDR1 LNHNV, CDR2 YYDKDF (reference sequence). The ends lost 0 bases at V and 8 bases at J; junction bases unmatched: 9. The CDR3 consists of 17 residues. CDR3 amino acids: CATSRDRPGQGVYTIYF. The CDR3, as DNA: TGTGCCACCAGCAGAGATAGACCGGGACAGGGGGTCTACACCATATATTTT.

This clone was recorded only once. The V and J genes are TRBV5-1 and TRBJ2-1, with D maybe TRBD1 (6 bases). The CDR3 is made up of 14 amino acids. CDR1 is SGHRS, CDR2 YFSETQ, per germline. The V and J ends lost 0 bases and 5 bases respectively, with 9 bases between them. The CDR3 coding sequence is TGCGCCAGCAGCTTGGGGGGACAACACAATGAGCAGTTCTTC. This codes for CASSLGGQHNEQFF.

The sample holds a few counts of this clone. This chain joins TRBV6-4 and TRBJ2-3; 11 nucleotides match TRBD2. The CDR3 runs to 15 residues. The J segment lost 6 bases and the V segment lost 3 bases, leaving 5 bases of the junction unmatched. Germline-derived CDR1 and CDR2 are MRHNA and SNTAGT. CDR3 sequence reads: CASSETSGSGDTQYF. The CDR3 nucleotides read TGTGCCAGCAGTGAAACTAGCGGGAGCGGGGATACGCAGTATTTT.

The chain employs TRBV28 and TRBJ1-2; possibly TRBD1 for D (5 bases). Germline CDR1 reads MDHEN; CDR2 reads SYDVKM. V was shortened by 7 bases and J by 4 bases, with 16 bases between the two germline ends. CDR3 length equals 14 residues. The CDR3 DNA reads TGTGCCAGCATTAGCGGGGGACCCCTCTATGGCTACACCTTC. This sequence encodes CASISGGPLYGYTF.

The rearrangement links TRBV9 to TRBJ2-1; possible D gene TRBD1, 5 bases. This CDR3 has 14 residues. Trimming removed 0 bases at V and 8 bases at J, with 12 bases between. The germline CDR1 and CDR2 sequences are SGDLS and YYNGEE. DNA for the CDR3: TGTGCCAGCAGCGTAGCTCACCTAGGGGATGAGCAGTTCTTC. Amino acid sequence: CASSVAHLGDEQFF.

This chain's CDR3 is CATSRDPLIGLAGGNEQFF. Here the CDR3 DNA reads TGTGCCACCAGCAGAGATCCGTTAATTGGACTAGCGGGAGGAAATGAGCAGTTCTTC. This chain links TRBV15 with TRBJ2-1; 14 nucleotides align to TRBD2. The CDR3 consists of 19 residues. Losses at the gene ends were 0 bases for V and 7 bases for J; bases not matched to a gene: 11. Germline V gives CDR1 LNHNV, CDR2 YYDKDF (reference sequence). The whole variable domain, remainder taken from reference TRBV15 and TRBJ2-1, is DAMVIQNPRYQVTQFGKPVTLSCSQTLNHNVMYWYQQKSSQAPKLLFHYYDKDFNNEADTPDNFQSRRPNTSFCFLDIRSPGLGDTAMYLCATSRDPLIGLAGGNEQFFGPGTRLTVL.

The chain has TRBV9 and TRBJ2-7; 7 nucleotides match TRBD2. CDR3 length: 17 residues. Germline CDR1 is SGDLS and CDR2 is YYNGEE. V was clipped by 2 bases and J by 4 bases; unmatched bases: 15. The CDR3 spells CASSVPGGRALLYEQYF. The CDR3 DNA sequence: TGTGCCAGCAGCGTCCCGGGGGGTCGAGCTTTGCTGTACGAGCAGTACTTC.

The chain couples TRBV19 to TRBJ2-1; no firm D call. Per the germline V gene, CDR1 is LNHDA and CDR2 is SQIVND (reference sequence). There are 13 residues in the CDR3. V lost 3 bases to trimming and J lost 1 base, with 4 bases between them. CDR3 sequence: CASSIGSYNEQFF. CDR3 nucleotides: TGTGCCAGTAGTATCGGGTCCTACAATGAGCAGTTCTTC. Combining the CDR3 with reference TRBV19 and TRBJ2-1 gives the whole variable domain DGGITQSPKYLFRKEGQNVTLSCEQNLNHDAMYWYRQDPGQGLRLIYYSQIVNDFQKGDIAEGYSVSREKKESFPLTVTSAQKNPTAFYLCASSIGSYNEQFFGPGTRLTVL.

The chain has TRBV19 and TRBJ2-7; TRBD1 aligns across 7 bases. The V and J ends lost 5 bases and 3 bases, in that order; junction bases with no gene match: 7. Germline V gene data show CDR1 as LNHDA and CDR2 as SQIVND (reference sequence). There are 14 residues in the CDR3. CDR3 loop: CASSSGGQVYEQYF. The CDR3 DNA reads as TGTGCCAGTAGTTCCGGAGGACAGGTCTACGAGCAGTACTTC.

As DNA, the CDR3 is TGTGCCAGCAGCCAAGGCGGGACTAGCGGGGCCTACGAGCAGTACTTC. It codes for CASSQGGTSGAYEQYF. The chain couples TRBV4-2 to TRBJ2-7; 13 nucleotides align to TRBD2. CDR3 length: 16 amino acids. After removal of 1 base from V and 2 bases from J, the junction contained 2 bases not matched to a gene. Germline CDR1 reads LGHNA; CDR2 reads YNFKEQ.

This clone was observed a single time. The chain is built from TRBV2 and TRBJ1-5; 7 positions agree with TRBD1. Germline loops: CDR1 SNHLY, CDR2 FYNNEI. CDR3 length: 14 amino acids. Trimming at V came to 6 bases and at J to 2 bases, leaving 4 bases not matched to a gene. CDR3 in DNA: TGTGCCAGCAGGGACAGGATAGGCAATCAGCCCCAGCATTTT. Its protein product is CASRDRIGNQPQHF.

The chain links TRBV11-1 to TRBJ2-7; TRBD1 matches 7 bases. The ends lost 5 bases at V and 0 bases at J; junction bases unmatched: 4. Germline V CDR1 and CDR2: SGHAT, FQDESV (reference sequence). The CDR3 is 14 residues long. This CDR3 is CASSLGTASYEQYF. CDR3 DNA sequence: TGTGCCAGCAGCCTCGGGACAGCCTCCTACGAGCAGTACTTC.

V usage is TRBV2 and J usage is TRBJ1-1; 10 bases are a match to TRBD1. Germline V lookup: CDR1 SNHLY, CDR2 FYNNEI. The J segment lost 5 bases and the V segment lost 6 bases, leaving 9 bases of the junction unmatched. The CDR3 is made up of 15 amino acids. The CDR3 reads CASRGGTGQGTEAFF. CDR3 bases: TGTGCCAGCAGGGGGGGGACGGGACAGGGGACTGAAGCTTTCTTT.

V and J are TRBV5-4 and TRBJ2-2; 7 nucleotides line up with TRBD2. In germline, CDR1 is SGHNT, CDR2 YYREEE (reference sequence). V was pared by 3 bases and J by 2 bases, with 7 bases of the junction left unmatched. This CDR3 has 16 residues. CDR3 nucleotide sequence: TGTGCCAGCAGCTCACCGCTAGCGGCTAACACCGGGGAGCTGTTTTTT. This translates into CASSSPLAANTGELFF.

This clone occurred once. This sequence joins TRBV18 and TRBJ2-1; possible D gene TRBD1, 6 bases. The CDR3 covers 14 residues. V lost 3 bases, J lost 3 bases, and 9 bases lay in between. Germline lookup yields CDR1 KGHSH and CDR2 LQKENI. The CDR3 coding sequence is TGTGCCAGCTCACCGGGGGCGGACTACAATGAGCAGTTCTTC. Translating it yields CASSPGADYNEQFF.

The chain employs TRBV15 and TRBJ1-1; D is uncertain. CDR3 size: 15 residues. Germline V gene sequence: CDR1 LNHNV, CDR2 YYDKDF (reference sequence). V lost 8 bases to trimming and J lost 3 bases, with 19 bases between them. As DNA, the CDR3 is TGTGCCACCTCCCGCGCTGGCGGGAGGGACACTGAAGCTTTCTTT. Protein product: CATSRAGGRDTEAFF.

Details on this clone: The same CDR3 also results from other DNA sequences found in this sample. The chain is built from TRBV18 and TRBJ2-3; no definite D call. Germline V gene data show CDR1 as KGHSH and CDR2 as LQKENI. The V gene lost 3 bases and the J gene lost 3 bases, with 10 bases spanning the gap. This CDR3 is built from 14 residues. CDR3 sequence: CASSPGLGTDTQYF. As DNA, the CDR3 is TGTGCCAGCTCACCCGGCCTAGGAACAGATACGCAGTATTTT. Supplemented by reference TRBV18 and TRBJ2-3, the full variable domain reads NAGVMQNPRHLVRRRGQEARLRCSPMKGHSHVYWYRQLPEEGLKFMVYLQKENIIDESGMPKERFSAEFPKEGPSILRIQQVVRGDSAAYFCASSPGLGTDTQYFGPGTRLTVL.

This chain links TRBV11-2 with TRBJ2-3; no definite D call. Trimming took 8 bases from V and 0 from J, leaving 12 bases between them. The CDR3 totals 14 residues. CDR1 is SGHAT, CDR2 FQNNGV, per germline. CDR3 sequence: CASQFTGSTDTQYF. In nucleotides, the CDR3 is TGTGCCAGCCAATTCACCGGGAGCACAGATACGCAGTATTTT.